The 27 T cell receptor beta chains below were found in one sample sequenced in a study of neurological immune-mediated disorders. In TCRdb, the 5' RACE reads were re-called with MiXCR into one record per CDR3 protein. This sample has around 30,000 distinct CDR3 sequences, with approximately 1.6% found just once. Material: PBMCs. These receptors came from a woman in her thirties with multiple sclerosis.

Many counts were recorded for this clonotype. The gene calls are TRBV20-1 and TRBJ2-5; D ambiguous. Trimming left V 1 base short and J 2 bases short, with 8 bases between. Germline V gene lookup returns CDR1 DFQATT and CDR2 SNEGSKA (reference sequence). The length of the CDR3 is 13 residues. The CDR3 sequence is CSARVTVQETQYF. As DNA, the CDR3 is TGCAGTGCTAGAGTGACGGTTCAAGAGACCCAGTACTTC.

This clonotype was picked up many times. The V and J genes are TRBV7-3 and TRBJ2-3; the D gene is possibly TRBD1 (5 bases). V dropped 10 bases and J dropped 0 bases, with 11 bases sitting between them. CDR1 and CDR2 from the germline V gene are SGHTA and FQGTGA. The CDR3 length is 13 residues. The CDR3 here is CATSTASTDTQYF. CDR3 nucleotides: TGTGCCACCTCGACAGCCAGCACAGATACGCAGTATTTT.

This clonotype was detected ten times or more. This rearrangement joins TRBV5-1 to TRBJ2-1; 7 nucleotides line up with TRBD2. Germline V gene lookup returns CDR1 SGHRS and CDR2 YFSETQ. After removal of 0 bases from V and 5 bases from J, the junction contained 2 bases not matched to a gene. The CDR3 extends over 14 amino acids. Here the CDR3 reads CASSLAGGNNEQFF. DNA for the CDR3: TGCGCCAGCAGCTTGGCGGGGGGAAACAATGAGCAGTTCTTC.

Ten or more counts support this clonotype. This chain joins TRBV5-1 and TRBJ1-1, with TRBD1 identical over 8 bases. Trimming at V came to 2 bases and at J to 4 bases, leaving 4 bases not matched to a gene. The germline V gene encodes CDR1 SGHRS and CDR2 YFSETQ. The CDR3 contains 14 residues. The CDR3 protein is CASSFGQGGTEAFF. In nucleotides, the CDR3 is TGCGCCAGCAGCTTTGGACAGGGAGGCACTGAAGCTTTCTTT.

At least ten counts were recorded for this clonotype. The chain combines TRBV7-2 with TRBJ1-2, with D possibly matching TRBD1 (5 bases). The CDR3 totals 14 residues. Trimming shortened V by 1 base and J by 8 bases, and 14 bases separated the two germline ends. In germline, CDR1 is SGHTA, CDR2 FQGNSA. The CDR3 coding sequence is TGTGCCAGCAGCTTAGGTCCAGGGATCGGAGGCTACACCTTC. Amino acid sequence: CASSLGPGIGGYTF.

This clonotype occurred a few times. The chain employs TRBV7-2 and TRBJ2-2; no clear D. Trimming pared 5 bases from V and 4 bases from J, leaving 8 bases between. This CDR3 is 13 amino acids long. Germline CDR1 and CDR2: SGHTA and FQGNSA. CDR3 region: CASSLNPTGELFF. The CDR3 DNA is TGTGCCAGCAGCCTCAATCCCACCGGGGAGCTGTTTTTT. Complete variable domain (other parts from reference TRBV7-2 and TRBJ2-2): GAGVSQSPSNKVTEKGKDVELRCDPISGHTALYWYRQSLGQGLEFLIYFQGNSAPDKSGLPSDRFSAERTGGSVSTLTIQRTQQEDSAVYLCASSLNPTGELFFGEGSRLTVL.

This clonotype was observed at least ten times. This chain joins TRBV5-1 and TRBJ2-6; maybe TRBD1 (5 bases). The CDR3 spans 16 residues. The germline V gene encodes CDR1 SGHRS and CDR2 YFSETQ. Trimming stripped 4 bases from V and 4 bases from J, with 15 bases between. This chain's CDR3 is CASSIPQGSGANVLTF. CDR3 coding DNA: TGCGCCAGCAGCATACCTCAGGGTTCCGGGGCCAACGTCCTGACTTTC.

This clonotype was recorded at least ten times. J is TRBJ1-6 and V is TRBV12-3 or TRBV12-4; 7 nucleotides agree with TRBD1. V dropped 3 bases and J dropped 11; count of bases not matched to a gene: 4. The CDR3 sequence is 13 residues long. The CDR3 loop is CASSLTQGAPLHF. Written as DNA, the CDR3 is TGTGCCAGCAGTTTGACCCAGGGGGCACCCCTCCACTTT.

This clonotype was observed at least ten times. The chain couples TRBV4-3 to TRBJ1-1; unclear D gene. The CDR3 is 15 residues long. The germline CDR1 and CDR2 sequences are LGHNA and YSLEER. The V end was cut by 1 base, the J end by 7 bases, with 16 bases between. This chain's CDR3 is CASSQGMSGRIEAFF. CDR3 in DNA: TGCGCCAGCAGCCAAGGTATGTCCGGAAGGATTGAAGCTTTCTTT.

In this sample, this clonotype turned up many times. This chain joins TRBV7-6 and TRBJ2-3, with 10 bases aligning to TRBD2. V shed 2 bases, J shed 4 bases, and the junction held 6 bases outside the gene matches. This CDR3 region has 16 residues. In germline, CDR1 is SGHVS, CDR2 FNYEAQ. Here the CDR3 reads CASSLMSAGGPDTQYF. The CDR3 nucleotides are TGTGCCAGCAGCTTAATGTCAGCGGGGGGGCCAGATACGCAGTATTTT.

This clonotype appeared many times. The chain combines TRBV4-2 with TRBJ2-7; D possibly uses TRBD1 or TRBD2 (6 bases each). V was trimmed by 0 bases and J by 0 bases, leaving 12 bases between them. From germline, CDR1 is LGHNA and CDR2 YNFKEQ. The CDR3 has 16 amino acids. The CDR3, as DNA: TGTGCCAGCAGCCAAGAGGCCGGGGGCCGCTCCTACGAGCAGTACTTC. Translation gives CASSQEAGGRSYEQYF.

This clonotype was counted ten times or more. This chain links TRBV6-1 with TRBJ1-2; unclear D gene. Germline loops: CDR1 MNHNS, CDR2 SASEGT. The CDR3 extends over 12 amino acids. Between the trimmed V and J ends, which lost 8 bases and 9 bases, there was a span of 16 bases. The CDR3 nucleotides are TGTGCCAGCGGCTGGGAGGGCGGGAGCTACACCTTC. Residues: CASGWEGGSYTF.

Ten or more counts support this clonotype. This chain joins TRBV12-3 or TRBV12-4 and TRBJ2-1, with D possibly being TRBD1 (5 bases). This CDR3 region has 13 residues. The V and J ends lost 7 bases and 7 bases respectively, with 14 bases between them. This CDR3 reads CASIKLGANEQFF. The CDR3 coding sequence is TGTGCCAGCATAAAGTTAGGGGCTAATGAGCAGTTCTTC.

The table lists this clonotype with many counts. V usage is TRBV29-1 and J usage is TRBJ1-5; D possibly corresponds to TRBD1 (6 bases). Per germline, CDR1 SQVTM and CDR2 ANQGSEA. V was cut by 6 bases and J by 4 bases, with 10 bases left in between. CDR3 size: 12 residues. Written as DNA, the CDR3 is TGCAGCGTGGCCACAGGGAATCAGCCCCAGCATTTT. Translated: CSVATGNQPQHF. Full variable domain (remainder filled in from reference TRBV29-1 and TRBJ1-5): SAVISQKPSRDICQRGTSLTIQCQVDSQVTMMFWYRQQPGQSLTLIATANQGSEATYESGFVIDKFPISRPNLTFSTLTVSNMSPEDSSIYLCSVATGNQPQHFGDGTRLSIL.

This clonotype has at least ten counts. The chain has TRBV7-6 and TRBJ2-3; no firm D call. The CDR3 spans 15 residues. Trimming shortened V by 5 bases and J by 2 bases, and 14 bases separated the two germline ends. CDR1 is SGHVS, CDR2 FNYEAQ, per germline. The DNA of the CDR3 is TGTGCCAGCAGCCTTAGTTTCGGAATCACAGATACGCAGTATTTT. It is translated as CASSLSFGITDTQYF.

This clonotype has at least ten counts. CDR3 residues: CASKIGGTSGAYEQYF. For the CDR3, the DNA is TGTGCCAGCAAGATCGGCGGGACTAGCGGGGCCTACGAGCAGTACTTC. The chain employs TRBV6-2 or TRBV6-3 and TRBJ2-7; 13 nucleotides line up with TRBD2. The V gene end was trimmed by 7 bases and the J gene end by 2 bases; junction bases not matched to a gene: 8. CDR1 is MNHEY and CDR2 is SVGEGT in the germline V gene. This CDR3 has 16 residues.

This clonotype was observed many times. The gene calls are TRBV7-2 and TRBJ2-5; 8 bases line up with TRBD2. Losses at the gene ends were 1 base for V and 2 bases for J; bases not matched to a gene: 3. The CDR3 is 15 residues long. Per germline, CDR1 SGHTA and CDR2 FQGNSA. The CDR3 here is CASSLVAGGQETQYF. The CDR3 region has the DNA TGTGCCAGCAGCTTAGTGGCGGGGGGACAAGAGACCCAGTACTTC.

At least ten counts were recorded for this clonotype. This chain uses TRBV9 with TRBJ1-1; possible D gene TRBD1, 5 bases. The CDR3 sequence is 15 residues long. The germline CDR1 and CDR2 sequences are SGDLS and YYNGEE. Trimming stripped 1 base from V and 5 bases from J, with 15 bases between. The CDR3 sequence: CASSVSGPKGTEAFF. CDR3 nucleotide sequence: TGTGCCAGCAGCGTATCAGGGCCCAAGGGAACTGAAGCTTTCTTT. Combining the CDR3 with reference TRBV9 and TRBJ1-1 gives the whole variable domain DSGVTQTPKHLITATGQRVTLRCSPRSGDLSVYWYQQSLDQGLQFLIQYYNGEERAKGNILERFSAQQFPDLHSELNLSSLELGDSALYFCASSVSGPKGTEAFFGQGTRLTVV.

The sample holds many counts of this clonotype. V usage is TRBV24-1 and J usage is TRBJ1-4, with 9 bases fitting TRBD1. V dropped 4 bases and J dropped 8; count of bases not matched to a gene: 7. CDR1 is KGHDR and CDR2 is SFDVKD in the germline V gene. CDR3 length: 15 amino acids. Here the CDR3 reads CATSDAGTGSEKLFF. CDR3 DNA: TGTGCCACCAGTGACGCCGGGACAGGGTCCGAAAAACTGTTTTTT.

This clonotype appeared many times. V and J are TRBV7-9 and TRBJ2-3, with a possible D match to TRBD1 (5 bases). The germline V and J ends were trimmed by 1 base and 1 base, with 9 bases remaining between them. The CDR3 runs to 15 residues. Germline V gene data show CDR1 as SEHNR and CDR2 as FQNEAQ (reference sequence). The CDR3 reads CASSLELGRTDTQYF. DNA for the CDR3: TGTGCCAGCAGCTTAGAGCTGGGGCGCACAGATACGCAGTATTTT.

In this sample, this clonotype turned up many times. The chain has TRBV7-9 and TRBJ2-7; 7 bases match TRBD1. Germline V CDR1 and CDR2: SEHNR, FQNEAQ (reference sequence). The junction had 8 bases not matched to a gene; V was cut back by 1 base and J by 2 bases. CDR3 size: 16 residues. The DNA for the CDR3 is TGTGCCAGCAGCTTAGGGGGTCCCGGGACAGCCTACGAGCAGTACTTC. It yields the protein CASSLGGPGTAYEQYF.

In this sample, this clonotype turned up many times. The genes are TRBV6-2 or TRBV6-3 and TRBJ1-5; 11 nucleotides line up with TRBD1. CDR1 MNHEY and CDR2 SVGEGT come from the germline V gene. The V and J ends lost 5 bases and 8 bases, in that order; junction bases with no gene match: 8. The CDR3 has 15 amino acids. The CDR3 loop reads CASSPGTGGVKPQHF. The CDR3 DNA follows: TGTGCCAGCAGTCCCGGGACAGGGGGAGTTAAGCCCCAGCATTTT.

Only one count was recorded for this clonotype. This chain links TRBV4-2 with TRBJ2-7; a possible D gene is TRBD2 (6 bases). The CDR3 loop spans 15 amino acids. V lost 5 bases to trimming and J lost 0 bases, with 14 bases between them. Germline loops: CDR1 LGHNA, CDR2 YNFKEQ. CDR3 loop: CASSARGDTSYEQYV. The CDR3 DNA sequence: TGTGCCAGCAGCGCGCGGGGCGACACCTCCTACGAGCAGTACGTC.

This clonotype has at least ten counts. The chain uses TRBV20-1 and TRBJ2-3; TRBD2 matches at 8 bases. The CDR3 covers 14 residues. V lost 4 bases to trimming and J lost 3 bases; unmatched junction nucleotides: 6. Germline V CDR1 and CDR2: DFQATT, SNEGSKA (reference sequence). The CDR3 region has the DNA TGCAGTGCTATCCAGCGGGGGCGTACAGATACGCAGTATTTT. Amino acids: CSAIQRGRTDTQYF.

This clonotype was seen repeatedly, ten times or more. V usage is TRBV7-2 and J usage is TRBJ2-2; D unclear. The germline CDR1 and CDR2 sequences are SGHTA and FQGNSA. The germline V and J ends were trimmed by 5 bases and 8 bases, with 9 bases remaining between them. CDR3 size: 12 residues. The CDR3 bases are TGTGCCAGCAGCCTTTCCGGTGGGGAGCTGTTTTTT. Its translation: CASSLSGGELFF.

Ten or more counts support this clonotype. V is TRBV12-3 or TRBV12-4 and J is TRBJ1-1; 8 bases agree with TRBD1. V gave up 7 bases and J gave up 4 bases; unmatched junction bases: 11. The CDR3 loop spans 15 amino acids. The CDR3 coding sequence is TGTGCCAGCACAAGCCAACAGGGGGTCGGCACTGAAGCTTTCTTT. It is translated as CASTSQQGVGTEAFF.

This clonotype was seen many times. This chain uses TRBV11-3 with TRBJ2-2, with D perhaps matching TRBD2 (7 bases). The V end was cut by 5 bases, the J end by 5 bases, with 21 bases between. Germline CDR1 reads SGHNT; CDR2 reads YENEEA. CDR3 size: 17 residues. DNA for the CDR3: TGTGCCAGCAGCGGAGGGGGGGGGCGAAGGCGGACCGGGGAGCTGTTTTTT. Its protein is CASSGGGGRRRTGELFF.